A selection of T cell receptor beta chains follows, all from one sample in a study of cytomegalovirus exposure and HLA in healthy donors. TCRdb keeps only in-frame clones here, not all; method: immunoSEQ multiplex PCR. This sample has hundreds of thousands of clones, with 80% to 90% found just once. Sequenced material: PBMCs. Source of these receptors: a woman between 18 and 30 years old in good health and CMV-seropositive. CDR3s include the opening cysteine and the closing phenylalanine or tryptophan. D genes are given only for firm matches. Clone size, where shown, is once, few, many, or a class for clones that have expanded.

j_call: TRBJ2-7
d_call: NA
clone_size: NA
v_call: TRBV2
cdr3_aa: CASCKGGYEQYF
cdr3_nt: TGTGCCAGCTGTAAGGGAGGCTACGAGCAGTACTTC

j_call: TRBJ2-3
d_call: NA
clone_size: NA
v_call: TRBV19
cdr3_aa: CASRPGLSEADTQYF
cdr3_nt: TGTGCCAGTCGCCCTGGACTAAGCGAGGCAGATACGCAGTATTTT

j_call: TRBJ2-7
d_call: NA
clone_size: NA
v_call: TRBV9
cdr3_aa: CASSVGQISYEQYF
cdr3_nt: TGTGCCAGCAGCGTTGGACAGATATCCTACGAGCAGTACTTC

j_call: TRBJ1-1
d_call: NA
clone_size: NA
v_call: TRBV5-1
cdr3_aa: CASSLRGLNTEAFF
cdr3_nt: TGCGCCAGCAGCTTGAGGGGCTTGAACACTGAAGCTTTCTTT

j_call: TRBJ2-1
d_call: NA
clone_size: NA
v_call: TRBV10-3
cdr3_aa: CAISASGANNEQFF
cdr3_nt: TGTGCCATCAGTGCGTCGGGAGCGAACAATGAGCAGTTCTTC

j_call: TRBJ2-7
d_call: NA
clone_size: NA
v_call: TRBV11-2
cdr3_aa: CASSFEPGISRGEQYF
cdr3_nt: TGTGCCAGCAGCTTTGAGCCGGGAATTAGTCGGGGGGAGCAGTACTTC

j_call: TRBJ2-7
d_call: NA
clone_size: NA
v_call: TRBV29-1
cdr3_aa: CSVVRRDYEQYF
cdr3_nt: TGCAGCGTTGTTCGCAGGGACTACGAGCAGTACTTC

j_call: TRBJ1-1
d_call: NA
clone_size: NA
v_call: TRBV4-2
cdr3_aa: CASSQIVRGNTEAFF
cdr3_nt: TGTGCCAGCAGCCAGATCGTAAGGGGGAACACTGAAGCTTTCTTT

j_call: TRBJ2-2
d_call: NA
clone_size: NA
v_call: TRBV7-3
cdr3_aa: CASSLIRGNTGELFF
cdr3_nt: TGTGCCAGCAGCCTTATTCGGGGGAACACCGGGGAGCTGTTTTTT

j_call: TRBJ2-7
d_call: TRBD1
clone_size: NA
v_call: TRBV6-5
cdr3_aa: CASRQGVSAEQYF
cdr3_nt: TGTGCCAGCCGACAGGGAGTATCGGCCGAGCAGTACTTC

j_call: TRBJ1-2
d_call: NA
clone_size: NA
v_call: TRBV6-5
cdr3_aa: CASSYSRIYGYTF
cdr3_nt: TGTGCCAGCAGTTACTCCAGAATCTATGGCTACACCTTC

j_call: TRBJ1-4
d_call: TRBD1
clone_size: NA
v_call: TRBV5-4
cdr3_aa: CASSLAGTGSEKLFF
cdr3_nt: TGTGCCAGCAGCTTGGCCGGGACAGGGAGTGAAAAACTGTTTTTT

j_call: TRBJ1-2
d_call: NA
clone_size: NA
v_call: TRBV7-9
cdr3_aa: CASSLAGYQGYGYTF
cdr3_nt: TGTGCCAGCAGCTTAGCAGGGTACCAGGGCTATGGCTACACCTTC

j_call: TRBJ2-5
d_call: TRBD2
clone_size: NA
v_call: TRBV27
cdr3_aa: CASSLGPAGGAPGETQYF
cdr3_nt: TGTGCCAGCAGTTTAGGACCCGCCGGGGGGGCGCCGGGGGAGACCCAGTACTTC

j_call: TRBJ2-2
d_call: TRBD2
clone_size: NA
v_call: TRBV5-1
cdr3_aa: CASSPGGEARTGELFF
cdr3_nt: TGCGCCAGCAGCCCCGGGGGGGAAGCGAGAACCGGGGAGCTGTTTTTT

j_call: TRBJ1-5
d_call: NA
clone_size: NA
v_call: TRBV6-1
cdr3_aa: CASSDGPLSNQPQHF
cdr3_nt: TGTGCCAGCAGTGACGGTCCCCTTAGCAATCAGCCCCAGCATTTT

j_call: TRBJ1-2
d_call: TRBD1
clone_size: NA
v_call: TRBV4-1
cdr3_aa: CASSQETGGRGYGYTF
cdr3_nt: TGCGCCAGCAGCCAAGAGACAGGGGGAAGGGGCTATGGCTACACCTTC

j_call: TRBJ2-1
d_call: NA
clone_size: NA
v_call: TRBV28
cdr3_aa: CASSLPGSRYNEQFF
cdr3_nt: TGTGCCAGCAGCCTCCCCGGGAGCCGGTACAATGAGCAGTTCTTC

j_call: TRBJ2-7
d_call: NA
clone_size: NA
v_call: TRBV5-8
cdr3_aa: CASNLRVPYEQYF
cdr3_nt: TGTGCCAGCAACCTCAGGGTACCCTACGAGCAGTACTTC

j_call: TRBJ2-1
d_call: TRBD2
clone_size: NA
v_call: TRBV4-2
cdr3_aa: CASSQYAGVGDEQFF
cdr3_nt: TGTGCCAGCAGCCAATATGCGGGAGTGGGCGATGAGCAGTTCTTC

j_call: TRBJ2-1
d_call: TRBD2
clone_size: NA
v_call: TRBV12-5
cdr3_aa: CASGWGKREGNYNEQFF
cdr3_nt: TGTGCTAGTGGTTGGGGGAAGCGGGAGGGAAACTACAATGAGCAGTTCTTC

j_call: TRBJ2-2
d_call: NA
clone_size: NA
v_call: TRBV9
cdr3_aa: CASEGVGELFF
cdr3_nt: TGTGCCAGCGAGGGGGTCGGGGAGCTGTTTTTT

j_call: TRBJ1-1
d_call: NA
clone_size: once
v_call: TRBV28
cdr3_aa: CASSSRDTGRLTEAFF
cdr3_nt: TGTGCCAGCAGTTCTCGGGACACCGGGCGTTTGACTGAAGCTTTCTTT

j_call: TRBJ2-7
d_call: TRBD1
clone_size: NA
v_call: TRBV7-3
cdr3_aa: CASSLATGISYEQYF
cdr3_nt: TGTGCCAGCAGCTTAGCGACAGGGATCAGCTACGAGCAGTACTTC

j_call: TRBJ2-7
d_call: TRBD1
clone_size: NA
v_call: TRBV5-8
cdr3_aa: CASSSRDRGIYEQYF
cdr3_nt: TGTGCCAGCAGCTCCCGGGACAGGGGAATATACGAGCAGTACTTC

j_call: TRBJ1-3
d_call: NA
clone_size: NA
v_call: TRBV9
cdr3_aa: CASSVDGGRGNTIYF
cdr3_nt: TGTGCCAGCAGCGTAGATGGGGGCCGTGGAAACACCATATATTTT

j_call: TRBJ1-2
d_call: TRBD1
clone_size: NA
v_call: TRBV19
cdr3_aa: CASRGTGESGYTF
cdr3_nt: TGTGCCAGTAGGGGAACAGGGGAAAGTGGCTACACCTTC

j_call: TRBJ2-7
d_call: TRBD1
clone_size: NA
v_call: TRBV6-5
cdr3_aa: CASRRGREQYF
cdr3_nt: TGTGCCAGCCGCAGGGGGCGCGAGCAGTACTTC